The 31 T cell receptor beta chains in this list originate from one sample, sequenced in a study of T cell changes during pregnancy in multiple sclerosis. TCRdb's table, derived via immunoSEQ multiplex PCR, lists solely in-frame clones and lacks some. This table holds 65,000 to 80,000 clones, just over 90% found once. Sequenced here: peripheral blood, sampled in the second trimester of pregnancy. All receptors come from a female donor with multiple sclerosis, enrolled in a pregnancy study.

The CDR3 DNA reads TGTGCCAGCAGCGAAGGACTAGCGGACATACAAGAGACCCAGTACTTC. Its translation: CASSEGLADIQETQYF. The V and J genes are TRBV11-3 and TRBJ2-5, with 10 bases aligning to TRBD2. The junction had 8 bases not matched to a gene; V was cut back by 5 bases and J by 2 bases. The CDR3 is made up of 16 amino acids. Germline-derived CDR1 and CDR2 are SGHNT and YENEEA.

The gene calls are TRBV30 and TRBJ1-2, with 9 bases that match TRBD1. The J segment lost 8 bases and the V segment lost 4 bases, leaving 8 bases of the junction unmatched. Germline values: CDR1 GTSNPN, CDR2 SVGIG (reference sequence). This CDR3 is built from 13 residues. CDR3 nucleotides: TGTGCCTGGAAACTACAGGGGGCAGGGGGCTACACCTTC. Translation gives CAWKLQGAGGYTF.

The genes are TRBV28 and TRBJ2-7; perhaps TRBD1 as D (6 bases). This CDR3 is 16 amino acids long. V lost 1 base to trimming and J lost 3 bases, with 16 bases between them. The germline CDR1 and CDR2 sequences are MDHEN and SYDVKM. This CDR3 is CASSLLSSGQYYEQYF. The CDR3 DNA reads as TGTGCCAGCAGTTTATTATCCTCCGGACAGTACTACGAGCAGTACTTC.

The chain uses TRBV11-2 and TRBJ2-5, with D uncertain. V was trimmed by 8 bases and J by 3 bases, leaving 13 bases between them. CDR1 and CDR2 (germline): SGHAT, FQNNGV. CDR3 length: 13 amino acids. Written as DNA, the CDR3 is TGTGCCAGCCGAGATGGGCCCAAAGAGACCCAGTACTTC. It is translated as CASRDGPKETQYF.

V is TRBV29-1 and J is TRBJ2-7; the D gene is possibly TRBD2 (5 bases). V was pared by 7 bases and J by 0 bases, with 19 bases between. The CDR3 contains 15 residues. The germline V gene encodes CDR1 SQVTM and CDR2 ANQGSEA. This CDR3 reads CSGQDAPGGSYEQYF. CDR3 nucleotides: TGCAGCGGCCAAGACGCGCCCGGAGGCTCCTACGAGCAGTACTTC.

This chain joins TRBV30 and TRBJ1-5; 9 bases align to TRBD1. CDR1 is GTSNPN, CDR2 SVGIG, per germline (reference sequence). Trimming at V came to 6 bases and at J to 9 bases, leaving 12 bases not matched to a gene. The CDR3 totals 14 residues. The CDR3 protein is CACSTDRGFTPQHF. The CDR3 nucleotides read TGTGCCTGTTCGACCGACAGGGGGTTTACGCCCCAGCATTTT.

This rearrangement joins TRBV10-2 to TRBJ2-7; the D gene is possibly TRBD2 (5 bases). In germline, CDR1 is WSHSY, CDR2 SAAADI. This CDR3 spans 14 amino acids. Trimming removed 6 bases from V and 3 bases from J, with 15 bases in between. This CDR3 reads CASSGGFLGYEQYF. Written as DNA, the CDR3 is TGCGCCAGCAGCGGCGGGTTTTTAGGCTACGAGCAGTACTTC.

V gene TRBV6-1 combines with J gene TRBJ2-7; D remains ambiguous. The CDR3 sequence is 12 residues long. Deletions cut 5 bases from V and 2 bases from J, with 7 bases between. CDR1 and CDR2 (germline): MNHNS, SASEGT. The CDR3 nucleotides are TGTGCCAGCAGTACACTAACCTACGAGCAGTACTTC. Translated, it gives CASSTLTYEQYF.

This chain uses TRBV2 with TRBJ2-5; TRBD2 might be the D (5 bases). Germline assignment: CDR1 SNHLY and CDR2 FYNNEI. CDR3 length: 14 amino acids. Trimming pared 4 bases from V and 0 bases from J, leaving 9 bases between. The CDR3 region has the DNA TGTGCCAGCAGTGCCGGGGTGTACCAAGAGACCCAGTACTTC. Its protein is CASSAGVYQETQYF.

The chain uses TRBV2 and TRBJ1-6, with D tentatively TRBD1 (5 bases). V was trimmed by 6 bases and J by 6 bases, leaving 12 bases between them. Germline V gene sequence: CDR1 SNHLY, CDR2 FYNNEI. The CDR3 spans 14 residues. CDR3 sequence reads: CASRPGLSNSPLHF. The CDR3 nucleotides read TGTGCCAGCAGGCCGGGACTTTCTAATTCACCCCTCCACTTT.

CDR3 nucleotide sequence: TGCAGTGCCAGGACATCACTTGAAGCTTTCTTT. It codes for CSARTSLEAFF. The chain combines TRBV20-1 with TRBJ1-1; maybe TRBD1 (5 bases). The CDR3 consists of 11 residues. The V end was cut by 6 bases, the J end by 7 bases, with 12 bases between. In germline, CDR1 is DFQATT, CDR2 SNEGSKA (reference sequence).

The genes are TRBV25-1 and TRBJ1-1; D uncertain. V was clipped by 1 base and J by 4 bases, with 4 bases between them. This CDR3 comprises 12 residues. Germline CDR1 MGHDK, CDR2 SYGVNS. The CDR3 region has the DNA TGTGCCAGCAGTGAATCGTCCACTGAAGCTTTCTTT. Its protein is CASSESSTEAFF.

The CDR3 protein is CASSEATSGGETQYF. Here the CDR3 DNA reads TGTGCCAGCAGTGAAGCGACTAGCGGGGGGGAGACCCAGTACTTC. This chain links TRBV2 with TRBJ2-5; 13 positions match TRBD2. The CDR3 loop spans 15 amino acids. V lost 0 bases to trimming and J lost 5 bases; unmatched junction nucleotides: 0. The V gene's germline CDR1 is SNHLY and CDR2 FYNNEI.

This rearrangement joins TRBV6-5 to TRBJ2-3, with a tentative D call TRBD2 (6 bases). The germline CDR1 and CDR2 sequences are MNHEY and SVGAGI. Trimming removed 8 bases at V and 0 bases at J, with 12 bases between. The CDR3 spans 14 residues. The CDR3 DNA follows: TGTGCCAGCTCCCGGGACTTTAGCACAGATACGCAGTATTTT. Encoded protein: CASSRDFSTDTQYF.

The chain recombines TRBV7-9 with TRBJ2-7; 8 nucleotides align to TRBD1. Trimming removed 1 base from V and 5 bases from J; junction bases left unmatched: 4. The CDR3 has 14 residues. Germline CDR1 SEHNR, CDR2 FQNEAQ (reference sequence). The DNA of the CDR3 is TGTGCCAGCAGCTTAGGGACAGGGCACAACGAGCAGTACTTC. Protein sequence: CASSLGTGHNEQYF.

Notes on this clone: The junction shows a germline mismatch at one end, possibly a read error. The rearrangement uses TRBV6-1 and TRBJ1-1; D is ambiguous. This CDR3 is built from 14 residues. Germline CDR1 is MNHNS and CDR2 is SASEGT. This CDR3 is CVDSETALNTEAFF. CDR3 coding DNA: TGCGTCGATTCGGAAACAGCTTTGAACACTGAAGCTTTCTTT.

This chain's CDR3 is CASSRQGEAETQYF. The CDR3 DNA sequence: TGCGCCAGCAGCCGCCAGGGCGAGGCAGAGACCCAGTACTTC. The chain uses TRBV4-1 and TRBJ2-5; a weak D match, TRBD1 (5 bases). The germline V gene encodes CDR1 MGHRA and CDR2 YSYEKL. Trimming took off 4 bases at V and 4 bases at J, with 13 bases between the two ends. The CDR3 runs to 14 residues.

This chain links TRBV5-1 with TRBJ2-7; 9 bases fit TRBD2. With V trimmed by 1 base and J by 5 bases, 7 bases remained unmatched. This CDR3 is 15 amino acids long. Germline V lookup: CDR1 SGHRS, CDR2 YFSETQ. CDR3 loop: CASSLLGGGADEQYF. As DNA, the CDR3 is TGCGCCAGCAGCTTGCTTGGCGGGGGGGCTGACGAGCAGTACTTC. The variable domain in full, completed from reference TRBV5-1 and TRBJ2-7, reads KAGVTQTPRYLIKTRGQQVTLSCSPISGHRSVSWYQQTPGQGLQFLFEYFSETQRNKGNFPGRFSGRQFSNSRSEMNVSTLELGDSALYLCASSLLGGGADEQYFGPGTRLTVT.

The chain is built from TRBV6-5 and TRBJ2-7; D is unclear. V was shortened by 4 bases and J by 7 bases, with 8 bases between the two germline ends. In germline, CDR1 is MNHEY, CDR2 SVGAGI. The CDR3 sequence is 11 residues long. CDR3 region: CASSWAGEQYF. DNA for the CDR3: TGTGCCAGCAGTTGGGCTGGGGAGCAGTACTTC.

The V call is TRBV20-1, the J call TRBJ2-1, with TRBD2 matching over 11 bases. V shed 6 bases, J shed 16 bases, and the junction held 5 bases outside the gene matches. The CDR3 is made up of 10 amino acids. Germline loops: CDR1 DFQATT, CDR2 SNEGSKA (reference sequence). The CDR3 coding sequence is TGCAGTGCCCAGACTAGCGGGGAATTCTTC. Amino acids: CSAQTSGEFF.

The V and J genes are TRBV4-1 and TRBJ2-3; 7 nucleotides match TRBD1. This CDR3 has 15 residues. V was pared by 3 bases and J by 0 bases, with 3 bases of the junction left unmatched. Per germline, CDR1 MGHRA and CDR2 YSYEKL. CDR3 residues: CASSQTGTSTDTQYF. In DNA, the CDR3 is TGCGCCAGCAGCCAGACAGGGACCAGCACAGATACGCAGTATTTT.

The V call is TRBV5-6, the J call TRBJ2-5; 7 nucleotides match TRBD2. This CDR3 has 13 residues. The V segment lost 1 base and the J segment 5 bases; nucleotides outside the gene matches: 2. Per the germline V gene, CDR1 is SGHDT and CDR2 is YYEEEE. CDR3 in amino acids: CASSLLAAETQYF. CDR3 DNA: TGTGCCAGCAGCTTGCTAGCGGCGGAGACCCAGTACTTC. Filled out from reference TRBV5-6 and TRBJ2-5, the complete variable domain reads DAGVTQSPTHLIKTRGQQVTLRCSPKSGHDTVSWYQQALGQGPQFIFQYYEEEERQRGNFPDRFSGHQFPNYSSELNVNALLLGDSALYLCASSLLAAETQYFGPGTRLLVL.

This clone was recorded only once. The chain joins TRBV28 to TRBJ2-7; TRBD1 matches 7 bases. J lost 6 bases, V lost 8 bases, and 7 bases had no gene match. The germline gives CDR1 MDHEN, CDR2 SYDVKM. CDR3 length: 12 residues. The CDR3 nucleotides read TGTGCCAGCCAAGACAGGGTAAGCGAGCAGTACTTC. Its translation: CASQDRVSEQYF. Full variable domain (rest looked up from reference TRBV28 and TRBJ2-7): DVKVTQSSRYLVKRTGEKVFLECVQDMDHENMFWYRQDPGLGLRLIYFSYDVKMKEKGDIPEGYSVSREKKERFSLILESASTNQTSMYLCASQDRVSEQYFGPGTRLTVT.

DNA for the CDR3: TGTGCCAGCAGTCCAAGGACAGGGCGGGAAAAACTGTTTTTT. Protein: CASSPRTGREKLFF. The chain recombines TRBV14 with TRBJ1-4, with TRBD1 matching over 8 bases. V shed 6 bases, J shed 8 bases, and the junction held 8 bases outside the gene matches. CDR3 length: 14 amino acids. Germline V CDR1 and CDR2: SGHDN, FVKESK.

The CDR3 loop is CASRNSYGYTF. CDR3 nucleotide sequence: TGTGCCAGCAGAAATTCTTATGGCTACACCTTC. The chain couples TRBV9 to TRBJ1-2; D not certain. The germline CDR1 and CDR2 sequences are SGDLS and YYNGEE. The CDR3 sequence is 11 residues long. Trimming stripped 5 bases from V and 5 bases from J, with 7 bases between.

The rearrangement uses TRBV18 and TRBJ1-2; D gene ambiguous. The V end was cut by 5 bases, the J end by 2 bases, with 12 bases between. Germline-derived CDR1 and CDR2 are KGHSH and LQKENI. This CDR3 comprises 14 residues. The CDR3 sequence is CASSDSTANYGYTF. The CDR3 DNA sequence: TGTGCCAGCTCAGACTCTACGGCAAACTATGGCTACACCTTC.

The chain has TRBV6-1 and TRBJ2-7, with D perhaps matching TRBD1 (6 bases). Germline loops: CDR1 MNHNS, CDR2 SASEGT. Trimming stripped 7 bases from V and 1 base from J, with 14 bases between. This CDR3 is 14 amino acids long. The CDR3: CASTTGFMSYEQYF. The CDR3 nucleotides read TGTGCCAGCACCACAGGGTTCATGTCCTACGAGCAGTACTTC.

This chain joins TRBV27 and TRBJ1-1; D possibly corresponds to TRBD1 (6 bases). Between the trimmed V and J ends, which lost 3 bases and 1 base, there was a span of 9 bases. The CDR3 is 14 residues long. The germline V gene has CDR1 MNHEY and CDR2 SMNVEV (reference sequence). The CDR3 DNA sequence: TGTGCCAGCAGTTTTTCGGACAGGAACACTGAAGCTTTCTTT. Translation gives CASSFSDRNTEAFF.

This clone came up once. The chain recombines TRBV9 with TRBJ2-2; 12 nucleotides match TRBD1. Losses at the gene ends were 4 bases for V and 4 bases for J; bases not matched to a gene: 5. This CDR3 has 16 amino acids. Germline loops: CDR1 SGDLS, CDR2 YYNGEE. The CDR3 coding sequence is TGTGCCAGCAGCACGGGACAGGGGGCGGTCACCGGGGAGCTGTTTTTT. It codes for CASSTGQGAVTGELFF.

The rearrangement uses TRBV10-3 and TRBJ1-4; unclear D gene. Looked up from germline, CDR1 is ENHRY and CDR2 is SYGVKD. The CDR3 has 14 amino acids. V lost 3 bases to trimming and J lost 5 bases, with 10 bases between them. This chain's CDR3 is CAISEEELNEKLFF. CDR3 sequence (DNA): TGTGCCATCAGTGAAGAGGAGCTGAATGAAAAACTGTTTTTT.

The chain combines TRBV5-1 with TRBJ2-3, with 8 positions matching TRBD1. Germline lookup yields CDR1 SGHRS and CDR2 YFSETQ. The CDR3 is 15 amino acids. The J segment lost 1 base and the V segment lost 3 bases, leaving 4 bases of the junction unmatched. The CDR3 reads CASSSQGVGTDTQYF. As DNA, the CDR3 is TGCGCCAGCAGCTCACAGGGGGTGGGCACAGATACGCAGTATTTT. The variable domain in full, with the rest retrieved from reference TRBV5-1 and TRBJ2-3, is KAGVTQTPRYLIKTRGQQVTLSCSPISGHRSVSWYQQTPGQGLQFLFEYFSETQRNKGNFPGRFSGRQFSNSRSEMNVSTLELGDSALYLCASSSQGVGTDTQYFGPGTRLTVL.